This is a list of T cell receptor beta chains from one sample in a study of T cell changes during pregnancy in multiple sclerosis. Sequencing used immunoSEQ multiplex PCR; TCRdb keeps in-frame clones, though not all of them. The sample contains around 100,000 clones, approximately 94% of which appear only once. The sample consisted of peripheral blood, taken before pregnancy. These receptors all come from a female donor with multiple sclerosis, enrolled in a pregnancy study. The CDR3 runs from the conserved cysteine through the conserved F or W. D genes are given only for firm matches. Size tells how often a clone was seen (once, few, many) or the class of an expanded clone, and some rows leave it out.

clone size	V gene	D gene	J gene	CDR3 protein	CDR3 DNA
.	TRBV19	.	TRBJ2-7	CASSIEAGATYEQYF	TGTGCCAGTAGTATAGAGGCAGGGGCGACCTACGAGCAGTACTTC
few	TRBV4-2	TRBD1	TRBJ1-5	CASSQGDRGYSNQPQHF	TGTGCCAGCAGCCAGGGTGACAGGGGGTATAGCAATCAGCCCCAGCATTTT
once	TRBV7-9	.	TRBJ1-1	CASSPGGSEAFF	TGTGCCAGCAGCCCGGGCGGGAGTGAAGCTTTCTTT
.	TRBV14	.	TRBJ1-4	CASSRGTNEKLFF	TGTGCCAGCAGCCGGGGCACTAATGAAAAACTGTTTTTT
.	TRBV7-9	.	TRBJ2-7	CASSSSRAGYYEQYF	TGTGCCAGCAGCTCCTCCCGAGCGGGTTACTACGAGCAGTACTTC
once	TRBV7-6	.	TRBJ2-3	CASSFDRVSNTQYF	TGTGCCAGCAGCTTTGACCGGGTCTCAAATACGCAGTATTTT
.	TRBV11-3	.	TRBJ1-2	CASSLRGDGYTF	TGTGCCAGCAGCCTCCGAGGCGATGGCTACACCTTC
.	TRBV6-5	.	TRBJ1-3	CASSYSTGAGNTIYF	TGTGCCAGCAGTTACTCGACGGGAGCTGGAAACACCATATATTTT
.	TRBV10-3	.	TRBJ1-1	CATSGGIEAFF	TGTGCCACATCGGGGGGGATTGAAGCTTTCTTT
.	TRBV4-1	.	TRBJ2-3	CASSQAPADTQYF	TGCGCCAGCAGCCAAGCTCCGGCAGATACGCAGTATTTT
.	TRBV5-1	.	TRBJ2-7	CASSLVLAASSYEQYF	TGCGCCAGCAGCTTGGTATTAGCGGCCAGCTCCTACGAGCAGTACTTC
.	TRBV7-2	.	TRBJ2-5	CASSLDRGPRLYF	TGTGCCAGCAGCTTAGATAGGGGCCCCCGGCTGTACTTC
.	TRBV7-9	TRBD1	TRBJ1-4	CASARTGGIEKLFF	TGTGCCAGCGCCCGGACAGGAGGAATTGAAAAACTGTTTTTT
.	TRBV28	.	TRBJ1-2	CASSPQGPTGHYGYTF	TGTGCCAGCAGTCCACAGGGCCCCACAGGCCACTATGGCTACACCTTC
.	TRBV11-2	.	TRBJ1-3	CASSRRISGNTIYF	TGTGCCAGCAGCCGGAGGATCTCTGGAAACACCATATATTTT
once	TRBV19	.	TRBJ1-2	CASSIGADYGYTF	TGTGCCAGTAGTATAGGGGCAGATTATGGCTACACCTTC
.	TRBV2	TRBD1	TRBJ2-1	CASSPDRAGYNEQFF	TGTGCCAGCAGTCCCGACAGGGCTGGCTACAATGAGCAGTTCTTC
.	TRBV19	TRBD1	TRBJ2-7	CASTPGQGTYEQYF	TGTGCCAGTACCCCGGGACAGGGGACCTACGAGCAGTACTTC
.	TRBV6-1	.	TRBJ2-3	CASRVTSSTDTQYF	TGTGCCAGCCGAGTTACTAGCAGTACAGATACGCAGTATTTT
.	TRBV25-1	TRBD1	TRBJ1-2	CASSGLQGAEGYTF	TGTGCCAGCAGTGGGCTACAGGGGGCGGAAGGCTACACCTTC
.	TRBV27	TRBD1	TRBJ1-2	CASSPRTGRGYGYTF	TGTGCCAGCAGTCCCCGGACAGGGAGAGGCTATGGCTACACCTTC
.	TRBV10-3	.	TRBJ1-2	CAISIKGYGYTF	TGTGCCATCAGTATAAAGGGGTATGGCTACACCTTC
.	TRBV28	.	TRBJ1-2	CATRLYGYTF	TGTGCCACCAGACTTTATGGCTACACCTTC
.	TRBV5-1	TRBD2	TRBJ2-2	CASSLEVAGRSRTGELFF	TGCGCCAGCAGCTTGGAGGTAGCGGGGAGGAGTAGGACCGGGGAGCTGTTTTTT
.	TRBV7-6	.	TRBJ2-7	CASSFWAGAGKDYEQYF	TGTGCCAGCAGCTTTTGGGCTGGGGCGGGAAAAGACTACGAGCAGTACTTC
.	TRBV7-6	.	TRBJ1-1	CASSPAGNTEAFF	TGTGCCAGCAGCCCAGCGGGTAACACTGAAGCTTTCTTT
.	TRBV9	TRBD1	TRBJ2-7	CASSERDRADEQYF	TGTGCCAGCAGCGAGAGGGACAGGGCCGACGAGCAGTACTTC
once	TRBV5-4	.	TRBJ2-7	CASSPGRGSAGINEQYF	TGTGCCAGCAGTCCAGGACGGGGGAGCGCGGGAATAAACGAGCAGTACTTC
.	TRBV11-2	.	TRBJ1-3	CASSLVQGISGNTIYF	TGTGCCAGCAGCTTAGTTCAGGGGATCTCTGGAAACACCATATATTTT
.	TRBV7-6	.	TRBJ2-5	CASSSRTPPQETQYF	TGTGCCAGCAGCTCCAGGACACCTCCCCAAGAGACCCAGTACTTC
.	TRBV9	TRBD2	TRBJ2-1	CASSVGTSGRWNEQFF	TGTGCCAGCAGCGTAGGGACTAGCGGGAGATGGAATGAGCAGTTCTTC
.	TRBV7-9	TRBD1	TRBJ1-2	CASSGDRAINGYTF	TGTGCCAGCAGCGGGGACAGGGCGATCAATGGCTACACCTTC
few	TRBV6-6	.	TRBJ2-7	CASGLSGQTSYEQYF	TGTGCCAGCGGCCTTTCAGGACAGACGTCTTACGAGCAGTACTTC
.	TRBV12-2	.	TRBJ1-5	CASRCPDRQPQHF	TGTGCAAGTCGCTGCCCGGACAGGCAGCCCCAGCATTTT
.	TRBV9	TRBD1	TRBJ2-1	CASSADREYNEQFF	TGTGCCAGCAGCGCGGACAGGGAGTACAATGAGCAGTTCTTC
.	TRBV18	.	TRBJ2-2	CASSLKSDTGELFF	TGTGCCAGCTCCCTAAAGTCGGACACCGGGGAGCTGTTTTTT
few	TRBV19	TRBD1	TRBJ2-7	CASSAGTGVIEQYF	TGTGCCAGTAGTGCCGGGACAGGGGTTATCGAGCAGTACTTC
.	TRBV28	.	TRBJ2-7	CASSLWGGTYEQYF	TGTGCCAGCAGTTTATGGGGAGGAACCTACGAGCAGTACTTC
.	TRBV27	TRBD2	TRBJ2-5	CASSYVAGEKETQYF	TGTGCCAGCAGTTACGTAGCGGGAGAGAAAGAGACCCAGTACTTC
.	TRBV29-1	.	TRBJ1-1	CSVESEMNTEAFF	TGCAGCGTTGAATCTGAGATGAACACTGAAGCTTTCTTT
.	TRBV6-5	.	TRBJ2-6	CASSYSALGANVLTF	TGTGCCAGCAGTTACTCTGCCCTGGGCGCCAACGTCCTGACTTTC
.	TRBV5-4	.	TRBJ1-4	CASRSGLGEKLFF	TGTGCCAGCAGATCCGGGTTGGGTGAAAAACTGTTTTTT
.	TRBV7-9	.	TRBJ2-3	CASSFYTSTDTQYF	TGTGCCAGCAGCTTCTATACTAGCACAGATACGCAGTATTTT
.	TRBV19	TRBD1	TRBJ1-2	CASGQGRNGYTF	TGTGCCAGTGGACAGGGGAGGAATGGCTACACCTTC
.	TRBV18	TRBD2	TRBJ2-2	CASSTWTSGTGELFF	TGTGCCAGCTCAACTTGGACTAGCGGCACCGGGGAGCTGTTTTTT
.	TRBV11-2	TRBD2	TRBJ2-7	CASRVTSGSTYEQYF	TGTGCCAGCAGAGTTACTAGCGGGAGCACCTACGAGCAGTACTTC
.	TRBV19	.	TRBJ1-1	CASSIGGVNTEAFF	TGTGCCAGTAGTATAGGGGGAGTGAACACTGAAGCTTTCTTT
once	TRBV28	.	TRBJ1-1	CASSLSGGMNTEAFF	TGTGCCAGCAGTTTATCGGGGGGGATGAACACTGAAGCTTTCTTT
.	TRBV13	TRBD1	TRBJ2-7	CASSSWTGPTYEQYF	TGTGCCAGCAGCTCATGGACAGGGCCAACCTACGAGCAGTACTTC
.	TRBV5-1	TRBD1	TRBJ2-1	CASSSGQVRSYNEQFF	TGCGCCAGCAGCTCAGGACAGGTACGCTCCTACAATGAGCAGTTCTTC
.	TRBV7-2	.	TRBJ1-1	CASGTRPGTRNTEAFF	TGTGCCAGCGGAACAAGACCCGGGACAAGGAACACTGAAGCTTTCTTT
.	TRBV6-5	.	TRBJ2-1	CASSYSTGTQQFF	TGTGCCAGCAGTTATTCCACAGGGACCCAGCAGTTCTTC
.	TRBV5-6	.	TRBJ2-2	CASSRLDTGELFF	TGTGCCAGCAGTCGACTCGACACCGGGGAGCTGTTTTTT